The 4 T cell receptor beta chains in this list originate from one sample, sequenced in a study of T-cell memory formation after mild COVID-19. A single record per CDR3 protein comes from TCRdb applying MiXCR to the 5' RACE reads. This table has almost 250,000 distinct CDR3 sequences, approximately 15% appearing once. The source material was PBMCs or a T cell subset sorted from them (not recorded which). These receptors came from an adult woman who had mild COVID-19 (a few samples of this study predate the infection). Cell type and time point are not known.

In this sample, this clonotype turned up a few times. The chain carries TRBV7-3 and TRBJ2-3; D is uncertain. The germline V gene encodes CDR1 SGHTA and CDR2 FQGTGA. The V gene lost 4 bases and the J gene lost 2 bases, with 10 bases spanning the gap. This CDR3 contains 14 residues. CDR3 residues: CASSSTPNTDTQYF. In DNA, the CDR3 is TGTGCCAGCAGCTCCACCCCTAACACAGATACGCAGTATTTT.

This clonotype has just a few counts. The V call is TRBV29-1, the J call TRBJ1-1; TRBD1 is a possible D gene (5 bases). Germline-derived CDR1 and CDR2 are SQVTM and ANQGSEA. This CDR3 contains 11 residues. V was cut by 3 bases and J by 7 bases, with 9 bases left in between. For the CDR3, the DNA is TGCAGCGTTGAGAGGGGTCGTGAAGCTTTCTTT. Amino acid sequence: CSVERGREAFF.

V and J are TRBV6-5 and TRBJ2-1; 7 nucleotides align to TRBD2. The CDR3 is 14 amino acids. After removal of 8 bases from V and 7 bases from J, the junction contained 11 bases not matched to a gene. Looked up from germline, CDR1 is MNHEY and CDR2 is SVGAGI. The CDR3: CASGRLAALNEQFF. The CDR3 DNA is TGTGCCAGCGGCCGCCTAGCGGCACTTAATGAGCAGTTCTTC.

This clonotype was counted only a few times. V is TRBV2 and J is TRBJ2-2, with TRBD1 matching over 7 bases. V trimming: 4 bases; J trimming: 5 bases; junction bases outside the gene matches: 7. Per germline, CDR1 SNHLY and CDR2 FYNNEI. This CDR3 comprises 15 residues. CDR3 amino acids: CASSGQGQATGELFF. DNA of the CDR3: TGTGCCAGCAGTGGTCAAGGACAGGCAACCGGGGAGCTGTTTTTT.